This T cell receptor (beta chain) was captured by sequencing in a study of cytomegalovirus exposure and HLA in healthy donors. On the study more broadly: The Caucasian-associated ancestry cluster held over 65% of 398 genotyped donors. Study-wide findings and caveats: Most CMV-associated TCR beta chains appeared HLA-restricted in a later analysis. Using the classifier, cytomegalovirus status was reportedly diagnosed with high specificity and sensitivity. Available immune exposure information covered CMV serostatus only.

The ends lost 3 bases at V and 2 bases at J; junction bases unmatched: 9. CDR3 size: 16 residues. Per the germline V gene, CDR1 is KGHSH and CDR2 is LQKENI. Concerning this clone: Antigen unknown.

PCR used 60 Vbeta primers and 13 Jbeta primers. TCRdb keeps only in-frame clones here, not all; method: immunoSEQ multiplex PCR. The table includes about 170,000 clones, roughly 80% detected once. Source material: PBMCs. The genes are TRBV18 and TRBJ2-7; 8 bases fit TRBD1. The source of this sequence is a male donor in good health and CMV-seronegative. CDR3 residues: CASSPIRTGPAYEQYF. For the CDR3, the DNA is TGTGCCAGCTCACCCATTAGGACAGGGCCCGCCTACGAGCAGTACTTC.